Below, one T cell receptor (beta chain) is given with its context. Its antigen is currently unknown. The read halts 3 residues ahead of the CDR3 end, with the missing end drawn from the germline J gene. The sample originates from a study of T cells in women clearing cervical HPV infection. General study findings and limits: Combining TCR richness with V gene abundances gave around 0.83 AUC.

Average input was roughly 1,200 ng genomic DNA for immunoSEQ TCR beta CDR3 amplification. Assay: immunoSEQ multiplex PCR; the TCRdb copy retains only in-frame clones and omits some. The sample totals some 30,000 clones. The CDR3 runs 14 residues. Germline values: CDR1 SGHRS, CDR2 YFSETQ. The germline V and J ends were trimmed by 2 bases and 7 bases, with 12 bases remaining between them. The TCR sequence derives from a woman aged 18 to 75 with a cervical HPV16 infection that either progressed to CIN3+ or cleared (not recorded which). The chain links TRBV5-1 to TRBJ2-2; a possible D gene is TRBD2 (5 bases). The sequencing sample was made of blood buffy coat. CDR3 DNA, as far as it was read: TGCGCCAGCAGCTTTGAGGGTTCCGGCGGGGAG. As protein: CASSFEGSGGE. In full, the CDR3 is CASSFEGSGGELFF.